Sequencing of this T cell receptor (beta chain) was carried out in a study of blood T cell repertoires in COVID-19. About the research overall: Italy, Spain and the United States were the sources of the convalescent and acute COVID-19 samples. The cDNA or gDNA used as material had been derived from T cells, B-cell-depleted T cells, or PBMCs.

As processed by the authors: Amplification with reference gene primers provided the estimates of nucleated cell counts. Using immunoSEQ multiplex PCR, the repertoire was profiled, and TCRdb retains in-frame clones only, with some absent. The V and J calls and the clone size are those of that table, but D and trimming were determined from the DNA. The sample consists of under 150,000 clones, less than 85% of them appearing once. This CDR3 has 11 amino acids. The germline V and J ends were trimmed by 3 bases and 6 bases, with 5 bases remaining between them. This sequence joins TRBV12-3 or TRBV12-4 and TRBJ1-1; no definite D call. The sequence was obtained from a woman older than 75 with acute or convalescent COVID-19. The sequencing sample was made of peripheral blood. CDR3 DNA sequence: TGTGCCAGCAGTTTTCAGTCTGAAGCTTTCTTT. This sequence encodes CASSFQSEAFF.